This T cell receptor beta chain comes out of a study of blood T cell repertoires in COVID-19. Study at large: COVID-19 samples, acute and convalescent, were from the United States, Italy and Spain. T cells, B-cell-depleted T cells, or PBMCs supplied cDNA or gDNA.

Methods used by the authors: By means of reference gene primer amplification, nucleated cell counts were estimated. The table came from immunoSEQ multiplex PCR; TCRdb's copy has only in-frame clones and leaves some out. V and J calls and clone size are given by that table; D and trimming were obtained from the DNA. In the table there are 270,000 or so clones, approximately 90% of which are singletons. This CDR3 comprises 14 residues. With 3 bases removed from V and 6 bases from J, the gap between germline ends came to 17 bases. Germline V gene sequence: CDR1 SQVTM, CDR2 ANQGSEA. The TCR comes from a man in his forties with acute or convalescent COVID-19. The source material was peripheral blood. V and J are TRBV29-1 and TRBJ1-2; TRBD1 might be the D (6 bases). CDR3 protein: CSVEGGPPRDGYTF. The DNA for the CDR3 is TGCAGCGTTGAGGGGGGGCCGCCGCGGGATGGCTACACCTTC.